The 10 T cell receptor beta chains below were found in one sample sequenced in a study of T-cell reconstitution after alpha-beta-depleted transplantation in children. Preparation of the TCRbeta library used unique molecular identifiers. TCRdb redid the calling of the PCR reads with MiXCR, one entry per CDR3 protein. This sample has nearly 550,000 distinct CDR3 sequences, with roughly 18% found just once. The input for sequencing was PBMCs from the stem cell graft donor, taken from the stem cell graft. The receptors were sampled from a human donor who donated a stem cell graft to a child with acute lymphoblastic leukemia.

This clonotype has just a few counts. V usage is TRBV7-9 and J usage is TRBJ2-7; 8 nucleotides align to TRBD1. Germline assignment: CDR1 SEHNR and CDR2 FQNEAQ (reference sequence). Losses at the gene ends were 5 bases for V and 1 base for J; bases not matched to a gene: 4. There are 14 residues in the CDR3. CDR3 in DNA: TGTGCCAGCAGCGCGGGACAGGAATCCTACGAGCAGTACTTC. This translates into CASSAGQESYEQYF.

The genes are TRBV2 and TRBJ1-5, with TRBD1 as a possible D gene (6 bases). With 7 bases removed from V and 2 bases from J, the gap between germline ends came to 15 bases. The CDR3 totals 15 residues. Germline assignment: CDR1 SNHLY and CDR2 FYNNEI. The CDR3 spells CASKARGAGNQPQHF. CDR3 in DNA: TGTGCCAGCAAAGCACGGGGGGCTGGCAATCAGCCCCAGCATTTT.

This clonotype appeared many times. The chain has TRBV2 and TRBJ2-2; no definite D call. V was clipped by 4 bases and J by 0 bases, with 6 bases between them. The CDR3 loop spans 14 amino acids. Germline assignment: CDR1 SNHLY and CDR2 FYNNEI. The CDR3 nucleotides read TGTGCCAGCAGTGGCGGATCGAACACCGGGGAGCTGTTTTTT. This gives the protein CASSGGSNTGELFF.

V is TRBV19 and J is TRBJ1-1; 7 nucleotides agree with TRBD1. V gave up 3 bases and J gave up 6 bases; unmatched junction bases: 7. Per germline, CDR1 LNHDA and CDR2 SQIVND (reference sequence). This CDR3 comprises 14 residues. DNA of the CDR3: TGTGCCAGTAGTATTCAGGGGGAGTACGCTGAAGCTTTCTTT. This translates into CASSIQGEYAEAFF.

A few counts support this clonotype. V is TRBV7-3 and J is TRBJ2-3; possibly TRBD2 for D (5 bases). The CDR3 consists of 15 residues. In germline, CDR1 is SGHTA, CDR2 FQGTGA. V shed 1 base and J shed 1 base, with 9 bases lying between them. The CDR3 DNA follows: TGTGCCAGCAGCTTAAAGAGCGGTGGCACAGATACGCAGTATTTT. Its protein product is CASSLKSGGTDTQYF. Variable domain in full (rest from reference TRBV7-3 and TRBJ2-3): GAGVSQTPSNKVTEKGKYVELRCDPISGHTALYWYRQSLGQGPEFLIYFQGTGAADDSGLPNDRFFAVRPEGSVSTLKIQRTERGDSAVYLCASSLKSGGTDTQYFGPGTRLTVL.

CDR3 region: CASSGLLGSYNEQFF. In DNA, the CDR3 is TGTGCCAGCAGCGGCCTGCTGGGCTCCTACAATGAGCAGTTCTTC. The chain has TRBV9 and TRBJ2-1, with D unclear. The CDR3 has 15 residues. Trimming shortened V by 3 bases and J by 0 bases, and 10 bases separated the two germline ends. Germline lookup yields CDR1 SGDLS and CDR2 YYNGEE.

The sample holds a few counts of this clonotype. J is TRBJ2-5 and V is TRBV29-1; the match to TRBD2 covers 12 bases. This CDR3 has 14 residues. CDR1 and CDR2 from the germline V gene are SQVTM and ANQGSEA. The V segment lost 4 bases and the J segment 4 bases; nucleotides outside the gene matches: 4. CDR3 bases: TGCAGCGTTGGACTAGCGGGAGCGGTAGAGACCCAGTACTTC. Encoded protein: CSVGLAGAVETQYF.

The chain uses TRBV28 and TRBJ2-7, with D possibly being TRBD1 (6 bases). Germline V gene lookup returns CDR1 MDHEN and CDR2 SYDVKM. Trimming stripped 5 bases from V and 0 bases from J, with 11 bases between. This CDR3 region has 14 residues. The CDR3 loop reads CASSIRDNSYEQYF. CDR3 nucleotides: TGTGCCAGCAGTATCCGGGACAACTCCTACGAGCAGTACTTC.

Of note for this clonotype: A much larger clone sits a single nucleotide away, making a read error possible. The chain joins TRBV5-1 to TRBJ1-1, with a weak D call TRBD1 (5 bases). Germline V gene data show CDR1 as SGHRS and CDR2 as YFSETQ. V shed 1 base and J shed 10 bases, with 17 bases lying between them. This CDR3 spans 14 amino acids. The CDR3 region is CASSLLSGTGGAFF. The CDR3 nucleotides are TGCGCCAGCAGCTTGTTATCCGGGACCGGTGGAGCTTTCTTT.

This clonotype was observed a handful of times. The V call is TRBV7-9, the J call TRBJ1-2; tentatively, D is TRBD1 (6 bases). The CDR3 is made up of 14 amino acids. V dropped 5 bases and J dropped 7 bases, with 17 bases sitting between them. CDR1 is SEHNR, CDR2 FQNEAQ, per germline (reference sequence). The CDR3: CASSANAGVFGYTF. CDR3 bases: TGTGCCAGCAGCGCGAATGCAGGGGTTTTTGGCTACACCTTC.